This TCR beta chain was recorded in a study of blood T cell repertoires in COVID-19. About the research overall: The United States, Italy and Spain provided the acute and convalescent COVID-19 samples. The cDNA or gDNA used as material had been derived from T cells, B-cell-depleted T cells, or PBMCs.

Repertoires were generated with immunoSEQ multiplex PCR, while TCRdb's copy carries only in-frame clones and drops some. The top ten clones hold roughly 28% of a sample with under 150,000 clones, more than 70% of them seen once. The trim removed 5 bases at V and 1 base at J, leaving 9 bases unmatched. The germline gives CDR1 WNHNN, CDR2 SYGVQD (reference sequence). The CDR3 covers 17 residues. The receptor comes from a human donor in a cohort sampled during active COVID-19. Sequenced: peripheral blood. The chain carries TRBV10-1 and TRBJ2-1, with 9 bases matching TRBD2. As DNA, the CDR3 is TGCGCCAGCAGTCGGTGTGCGGGGGGGCGGTCCTACAATGAGCAGTTCTTC. This sequence encodes CASSRCAGGRSYNEQFF.